A selection of T cell receptor beta chains follows, all from one sample in a study of cytomegalovirus exposure and HLA in healthy donors. TCRdb's table, derived via immunoSEQ multiplex PCR, lists solely in-frame clones and lacks some. The sample consists of 140,000 to 150,000 clones, approximately 85% of them appearing once. Sequencing used PBMCs. The source is a woman between 40 and 55 years old in good health and CMV-seronegative. The conserved cysteine and the conserved F or W are not part of the CDR3 here. Fields, in order: D gene, V gene, CDR3 protein. The D gene is left open where the match is weak.

d_call: -; v_call: TRBV19; cdr3_aa: ASSIRAYEQY
d_call: -; v_call: TRBV7-3; cdr3_aa: ASSPRPIPTTEAF
d_call: -; v_call: TRBV7-9; cdr3_aa: SSSFGQITSYEQY
d_call: TRBD2; v_call: TRBV5-1; cdr3_aa: ASSPTSGLYNEQF
d_call: -; v_call: TRBV5-1; cdr3_aa: ASSRGGGDTGELF
d_call: TRBD1; v_call: TRBV5-6; cdr3_aa: ASSLGTGPYEQY
d_call: -; v_call: TRBV30; cdr3_aa: AWRSSTNEKLF
d_call: -; v_call: TRBV7-9; cdr3_aa: ASSLPETVYEKLF
d_call: TRBD2; v_call: TRBV19; cdr3_aa: ASSKPSGNTGELF
d_call: -; v_call: TRBV2; cdr3_aa: ASSITGIGELF
d_call: TRBD1; v_call: TRBV5-1; cdr3_aa: ASSLARTGNTEAF
d_call: TRBD2; v_call: TRBV27; cdr3_aa: ASSKGLAGENHEQF
d_call: -; v_call: TRBV1; cdr3_aa: TSSHPLGDGEAQY
d_call: -; v_call: TRBV11-3; cdr3_aa: ASSSGGPEAF
d_call: TRBD1; v_call: TRBV6-1; cdr3_aa: ASSEGYRGRGNTIY
d_call: TRBD1; v_call: TRBV7-9; cdr3_aa: ASSSQGSVNTEAF
d_call: -; v_call: TRBV5-1; cdr3_aa: ASSLGGGKTQH
d_call: -; v_call: TRBV10-3; cdr3_aa: AISARGASGELF